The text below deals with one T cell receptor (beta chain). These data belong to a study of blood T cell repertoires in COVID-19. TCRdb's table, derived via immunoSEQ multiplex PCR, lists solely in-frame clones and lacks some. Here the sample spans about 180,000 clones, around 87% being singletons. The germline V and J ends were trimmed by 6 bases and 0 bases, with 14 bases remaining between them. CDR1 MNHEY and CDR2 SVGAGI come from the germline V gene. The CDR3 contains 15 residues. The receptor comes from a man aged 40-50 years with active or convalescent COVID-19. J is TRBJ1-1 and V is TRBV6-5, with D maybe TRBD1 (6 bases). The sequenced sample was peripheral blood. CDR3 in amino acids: CASSPRTAMNTEAFF. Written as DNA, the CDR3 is TGTGCCAGCAGCCCCAGGACAGCAATGAACACTGAAGCTTTCTTT.